These 9 T cell receptor beta chains were all obtained from the same sample, sequenced in a study of radiation and T cells in renal cell carcinoma. Treatment given: treatment-naive control, cytoreductive nephrectomy. TCRdb keeps only in-frame clones here, not all; method: immunoSEQ multiplex PCR. The data contain around 18,000 clones, 45% to 65% of them seen just once; the ten biggest clones take up more than 9%. Sequenced material: tumor tissue, taken from a patient whose treatment was nephrectomy without radiotherapy. The origin of the receptors is a man between 35 and 55 years old with renal cell carcinoma.

The V and J genes are TRBV6-5 and TRBJ1-1; D is undetermined. The V gene's germline CDR1 is MNHEY and CDR2 SVGAGI. The CDR3 runs 14 residues. V was clipped by 2 bases and J by 3 bases, with 10 bases between them. The CDR3 loop reads CASSYAARYTEAFF. The CDR3 coding sequence is TGTGCCAGCAGTTACGCCGCGAGGTACACTGAAGCTTTCTTT.

The chain employs TRBV5-1 and TRBJ2-3; D unclear. Germline loops: CDR1 SGHRS, CDR2 YFSETQ. This CDR3 comprises 16 residues. V was clipped by 1 base and J by 0 bases, with 12 bases between them. In DNA form, the CDR3 reads TGCGCCAGCAGCTTGCAGCCTGAAACTAGCACAGATACGCAGTATTTT. This gives the protein CASSLQPETSTDTQYF. Looking up the rest from reference TRBV5-1 and TRBJ2-3 gives the full variable domain: KAGVTQTPRYLIKTRGQQVTLSCSPISGHRSVSWYQQTPGQGLQFLFEYFSETQRNKGNFPGRFSGRQFSNSRSEMNVSTLELGDSALYLCASSLQPETSTDTQYFGPGTRLTVL.

The rearrangement uses TRBV29-1 and TRBJ1-2; a weak D match, TRBD1 (6 bases). This CDR3 region has 12 residues. Germline CDR1 SQVTM, CDR2 ANQGSEA. Trimming removed 7 bases at V and 0 bases at J, with 9 bases between. The CDR3 nucleotides read TGCAGCGGCGGACAGACTAACTATGGCTACACCTTC. It is translated as CSGGQTNYGYTF.

The gene calls are TRBV7-2 and TRBJ2-6; a weak D match, TRBD2 (6 bases). Germline V gene lookup returns CDR1 SGHTA and CDR2 FQGNSA. CDR3 length: 19 amino acids. Between the trimmed V and J ends, which lost 5 bases and 0 bases, there was a span of 20 bases. The CDR3 is CASSVPGLPWGSGANVLTF. In DNA, the CDR3 is TGTGCCAGCAGCGTACCGGGACTCCCGTGGGGCTCTGGGGCCAACGTCCTGACTTTC.

In its sample, this clone was seen a few times. The V gene is TRBV18, the J gene TRBJ2-3; maybe TRBD1 (6 bases). Germline-derived CDR1 and CDR2 are KGHSH and LQKENI. Trimming removed 4 bases at V and 3 bases at J, with 17 bases between. The CDR3 covers 16 residues. Here the CDR3 DNA reads TGTGCCAGCTCACAACCGGGACAAGGAGGAACAGATACGCAGTATTTT. Protein: CASSQPGQGGTDTQYF.

In its sample, this clone is medium-sized. In the same sample, other DNA sequences code for this CDR3. The chain has TRBV6-1 and TRBJ1-6, with a tentative D call TRBD1 (5 bases). Trimming cost V 4 bases and J 2 bases, with 6 bases left between them. CDR1 MNHNS and CDR2 SASEGT come from the germline V gene. CDR3 length: 14 residues. CDR3 region: CASSAGPYNSPLHF. As DNA, the CDR3 is TGTGCCAGCAGTGCGGGGCCCTATAATTCACCCCTCCACTTT.

The rearrangement joins TRBV11-2 to TRBJ2-7, with 11 positions matching TRBD2. After removal of 3 bases from V and 5 bases from J, the junction contained 6 bases not matched to a gene. Germline CDR1 and CDR2: SGHAT and FQNNGV. The CDR3 is made up of 15 amino acids. The chain's CDR3 is CASSLASSGGNEQYF. The CDR3, as DNA: TGTGCCAGCAGCTTGGCTTCTAGCGGGGGGAACGAGCAGTACTTC.

This clone came up a few times. The chain uses TRBV7-6 and TRBJ1-4; no definite D call. Deletions cut 5 bases from V and 0 bases from J, with 10 bases between. The CDR3 contains 15 residues. Germline-derived CDR1 and CDR2 are SGHVS and FNYEAQ. The CDR3 sequence is CASSGYEPTNEKLFF. In DNA form, the CDR3 reads TGTGCCAGCAGCGGCTACGAACCAACTAATGAAAAACTGTTTTTT.

The chain is built from TRBV15 and TRBJ1-1; 9 positions match TRBD1. The CDR3 loop spans 18 amino acids. The ends lost 1 base at V and 3 bases at J; junction bases unmatched: 12. In germline, CDR1 is LNHNV, CDR2 YYDKDF (reference sequence). CDR3 DNA sequence: TGTGCCACCAGCAGAGGGAAAACAACAGGGGGCGGGTACACTGAAGCTTTCTTT. Amino acid sequence: CATSRGKTTGGGYTEAFF.